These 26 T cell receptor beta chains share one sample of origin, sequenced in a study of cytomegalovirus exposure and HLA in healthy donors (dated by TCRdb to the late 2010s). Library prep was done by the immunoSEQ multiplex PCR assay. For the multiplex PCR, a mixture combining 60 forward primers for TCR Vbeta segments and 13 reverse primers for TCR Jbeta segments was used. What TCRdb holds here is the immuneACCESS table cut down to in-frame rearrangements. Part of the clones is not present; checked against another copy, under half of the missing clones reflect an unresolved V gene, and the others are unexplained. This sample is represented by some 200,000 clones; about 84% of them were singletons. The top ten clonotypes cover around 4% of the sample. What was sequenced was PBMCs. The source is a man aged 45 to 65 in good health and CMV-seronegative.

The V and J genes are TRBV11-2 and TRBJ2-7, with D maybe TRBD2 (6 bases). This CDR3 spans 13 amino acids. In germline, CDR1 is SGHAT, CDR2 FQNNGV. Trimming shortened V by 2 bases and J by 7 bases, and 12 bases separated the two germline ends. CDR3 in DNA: TGTGCCAGCAGCTTAAGTCGGGAGCTGGAGCAGTACTTC. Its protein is CASSLSRELEQYF.

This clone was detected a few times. The CDR3 protein is CATLKGVGQKNTEAFF. As DNA, the CDR3 is TGTGCCACCTTGAAGGGGGTGGGACAGAAGAACACTGAAGCTTTCTTT. The chain employs TRBV19 and TRBJ1-1, with TRBD1 matching over 7 bases. Germline trimming cut 10 bases from V and 1 base from J; bases unmatched to any gene: 15. The CDR3 totals 16 residues. The V gene's germline CDR1 is LNHDA and CDR2 SQIVND (reference sequence).

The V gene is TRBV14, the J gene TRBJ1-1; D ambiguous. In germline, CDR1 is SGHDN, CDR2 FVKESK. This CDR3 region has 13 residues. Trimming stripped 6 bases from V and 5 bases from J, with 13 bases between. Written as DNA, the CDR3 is TGTGCCAGCAGTTTTTATCCGGGGACTGAAGCTTTCTTT. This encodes CASSFYPGTEAFF.

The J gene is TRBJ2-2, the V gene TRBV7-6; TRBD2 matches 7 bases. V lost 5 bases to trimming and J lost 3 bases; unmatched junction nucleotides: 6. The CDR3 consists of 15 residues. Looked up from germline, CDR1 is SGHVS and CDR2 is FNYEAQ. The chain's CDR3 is CASSPLAVDTGELFF. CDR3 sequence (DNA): TGTGCCAGCAGCCCCCTAGCGGTTGACACCGGGGAGCTGTTTTTT.

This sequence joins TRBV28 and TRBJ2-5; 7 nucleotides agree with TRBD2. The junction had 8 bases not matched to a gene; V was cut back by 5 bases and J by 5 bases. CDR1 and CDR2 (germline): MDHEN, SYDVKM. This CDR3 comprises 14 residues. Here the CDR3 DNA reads TGTGCCAGCAGTAACGCGGGGGAGGCCGAGACCCAGTACTTC. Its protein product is CASSNAGEAETQYF.

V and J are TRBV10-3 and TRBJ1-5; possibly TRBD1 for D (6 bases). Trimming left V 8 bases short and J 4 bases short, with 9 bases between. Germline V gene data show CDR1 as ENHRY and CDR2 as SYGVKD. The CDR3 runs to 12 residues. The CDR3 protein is CAIGTKNQPQHF. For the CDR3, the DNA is TGTGCCATCGGGACAAAGAATCAGCCCCAGCATTTT.

For the CDR3, the DNA is TGTGCCAGCAGTCGTCGACAGTCCTCGAGTGAAGCTTTCTTT. Translated, it gives CASSRRQSSSEAFF. J is TRBJ1-1 and V is TRBV27, with TRBD1 as a possible D gene (5 bases). This CDR3 contains 14 residues. V lost 5 bases, J lost 7 bases, and 17 bases lay in between. CDR1 is MNHEY and CDR2 is SMNVEV in the germline V gene (reference sequence).

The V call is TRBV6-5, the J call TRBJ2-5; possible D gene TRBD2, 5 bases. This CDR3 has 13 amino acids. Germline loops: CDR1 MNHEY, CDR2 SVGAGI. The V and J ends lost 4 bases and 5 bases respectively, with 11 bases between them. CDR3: CASSSRRRETQYF. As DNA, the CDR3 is TGTGCCAGCAGTTCCCGCAGGAGGGAGACCCAGTACTTC.

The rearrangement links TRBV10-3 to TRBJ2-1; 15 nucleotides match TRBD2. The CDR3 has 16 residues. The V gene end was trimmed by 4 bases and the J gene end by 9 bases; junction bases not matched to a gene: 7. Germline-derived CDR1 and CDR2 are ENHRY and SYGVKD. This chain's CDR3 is CAISVGLAGGSGEQFF. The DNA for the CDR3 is TGTGCCATCAGTGTCGGACTAGCGGGGGGGTCGGGTGAGCAGTTCTTC.

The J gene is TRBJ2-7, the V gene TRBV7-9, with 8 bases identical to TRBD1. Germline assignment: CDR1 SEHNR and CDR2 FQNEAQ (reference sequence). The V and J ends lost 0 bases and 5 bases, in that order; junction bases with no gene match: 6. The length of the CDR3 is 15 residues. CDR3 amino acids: CASSLAQQGAHEQYF. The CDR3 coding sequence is TGTGCCAGCAGCTTAGCGCAGCAGGGGGCCCACGAGCAGTACTTC.

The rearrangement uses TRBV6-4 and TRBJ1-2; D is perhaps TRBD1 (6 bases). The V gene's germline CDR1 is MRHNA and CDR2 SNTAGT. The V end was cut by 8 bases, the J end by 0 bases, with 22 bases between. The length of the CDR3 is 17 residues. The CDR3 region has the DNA TGTGCCAGCCTAGTAGGGGGGGCCCCCAAAGCTAACTATGGCTACACCTTC. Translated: CASLVGGAPKANYGYTF.

In DNA form, the CDR3 reads TGCGCCAGCAGCCAAGATGACAACCCCAATGAGCAGTTCTTC. Its translation is CASSQDDNPNEQFF. The chain recombines TRBV4-1 with TRBJ2-1; D remains unclear. Germline lookup yields CDR1 MGHRA and CDR2 YSYEKL. V was pared by 0 bases and J by 6 bases, with 9 bases between. The CDR3 contains 14 residues.

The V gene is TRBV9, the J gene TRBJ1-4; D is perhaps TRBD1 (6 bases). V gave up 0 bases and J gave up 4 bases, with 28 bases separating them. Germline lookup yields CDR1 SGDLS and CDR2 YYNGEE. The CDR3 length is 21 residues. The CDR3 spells CASSVAVKPGQPKRVNEKLFF. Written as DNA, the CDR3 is TGTGCCAGCAGCGTAGCAGTAAAACCGGGACAACCCAAGAGGGTTAATGAAAAACTGTTTTTT.

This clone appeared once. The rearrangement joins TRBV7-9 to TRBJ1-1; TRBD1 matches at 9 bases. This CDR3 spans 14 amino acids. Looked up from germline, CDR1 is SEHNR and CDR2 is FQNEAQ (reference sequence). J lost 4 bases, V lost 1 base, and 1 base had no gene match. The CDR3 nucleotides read TGTGCCAGCAGCTTAGTGACAGGGGGCACTGAAGCTTTCTTT. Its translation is CASSLVTGGTEAFF.

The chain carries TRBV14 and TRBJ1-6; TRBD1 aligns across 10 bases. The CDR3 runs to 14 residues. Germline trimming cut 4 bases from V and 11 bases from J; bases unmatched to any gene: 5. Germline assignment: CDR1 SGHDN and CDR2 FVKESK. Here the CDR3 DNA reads TGTGCCAGCAGCCTGGGACAGGGGAGCACACCCCTCCACTTT. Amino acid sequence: CASSLGQGSTPLHF.

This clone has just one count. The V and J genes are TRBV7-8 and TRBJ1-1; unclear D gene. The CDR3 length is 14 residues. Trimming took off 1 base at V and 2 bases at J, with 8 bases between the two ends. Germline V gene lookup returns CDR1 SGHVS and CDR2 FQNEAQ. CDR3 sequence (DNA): TGTGCCAGCAGCTTAGGTGCGGATAACACTGAAGCTTTCTTT. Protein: CASSLGADNTEAFF.

CDR3 nucleotide sequence: TGTGCCAGCAGCGCCCCTCTGAGGGAGGATACGCAGTATTTT. This encodes CASSAPLREDTQYF. The genes are TRBV5-4 and TRBJ2-3, with D perhaps matching TRBD2 (5 bases). V lost 4 bases, J lost 6 bases, and 15 bases lay in between. This CDR3 comprises 14 residues. CDR1 is SGHNT and CDR2 is YYREEE in the germline V gene (reference sequence).

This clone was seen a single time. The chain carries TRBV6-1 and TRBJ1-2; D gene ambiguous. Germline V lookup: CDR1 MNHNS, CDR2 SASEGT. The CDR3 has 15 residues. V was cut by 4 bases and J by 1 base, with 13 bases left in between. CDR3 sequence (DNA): TGTGCCAGCAGTGTAGGTTCCGACATTAACTATGGCTACACCTTC. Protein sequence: CASSVGSDINYGYTF.

The CDR3 spells CASSENRADNQPQHF. In DNA, the CDR3 is TGTGCCAGCAGTGAAAACAGGGCAGACAATCAGCCCCAGCATTTT. The chain recombines TRBV2 with TRBJ1-5; D perhaps matches TRBD1 (6 bases). This CDR3 spans 15 amino acids. Trimming shortened V by 2 bases and J by 3 bases, and 11 bases separated the two germline ends. Germline-derived CDR1 and CDR2 are SNHLY and FYNNEI.

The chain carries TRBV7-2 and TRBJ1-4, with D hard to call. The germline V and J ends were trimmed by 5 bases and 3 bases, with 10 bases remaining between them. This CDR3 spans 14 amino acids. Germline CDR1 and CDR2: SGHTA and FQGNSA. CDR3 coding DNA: TGTGCCAGCAGCAGGAATCGGGCTAATGAAAAACTGTTTTTT. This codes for CASSRNRANEKLFF. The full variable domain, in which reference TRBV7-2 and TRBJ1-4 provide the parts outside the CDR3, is GAGVSQSPSNKVTEKGKDVELRCDPISGHTALYWYRQSLGQGLEFLIYFQGNSAPDKSGLPSDRFSAERTGGSVSTLTIQRTQQEDSAVYLCASSRNRANEKLFFGSGTQLSVL.

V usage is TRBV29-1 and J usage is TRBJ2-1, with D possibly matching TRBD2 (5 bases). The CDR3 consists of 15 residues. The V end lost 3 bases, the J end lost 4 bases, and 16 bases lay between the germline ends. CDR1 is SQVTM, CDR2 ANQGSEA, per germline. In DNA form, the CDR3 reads TGCAGCGTTGAGAAGGACTCCAAACCTTACAATGAGCAGTTCTTC. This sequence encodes CSVEKDSKPYNEQFF.

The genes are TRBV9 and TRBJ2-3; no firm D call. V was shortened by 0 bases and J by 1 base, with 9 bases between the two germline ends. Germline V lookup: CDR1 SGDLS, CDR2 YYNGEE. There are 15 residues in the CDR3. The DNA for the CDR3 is TGTGCCAGCAGCGTAGGGCGGTCGGGCACAGATACGCAGTATTTT. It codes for CASSVGRSGTDTQYF. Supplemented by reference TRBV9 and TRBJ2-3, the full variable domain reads DSGVTQTPKHLITATGQRVTLRCSPRSGDLSVYWYQQSLDQGLQFLIQYYNGEERAKGNILERFSAQQFPDLHSELNLSSLELGDSALYFCASSVGRSGTDTQYFGPGTRLTVL.

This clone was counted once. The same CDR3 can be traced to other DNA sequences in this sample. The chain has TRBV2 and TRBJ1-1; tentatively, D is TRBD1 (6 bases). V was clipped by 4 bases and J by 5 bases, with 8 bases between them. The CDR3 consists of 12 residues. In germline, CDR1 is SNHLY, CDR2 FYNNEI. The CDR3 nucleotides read TGTGCCAGCAGTGTTCAGGGGACTGAAGCTTTCTTT. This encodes CASSVQGTEAFF. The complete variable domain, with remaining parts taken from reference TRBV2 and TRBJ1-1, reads EPEVTQTPSHQVTQMGQEVILRCVPISNHLYFYWYRQILGQKVEFLVSFYNNEISEKSEIFDDQFSVERPDGSNFTLKIRSTKLEDSAMYFCASSVQGTEAFFGQGTRLTVV.

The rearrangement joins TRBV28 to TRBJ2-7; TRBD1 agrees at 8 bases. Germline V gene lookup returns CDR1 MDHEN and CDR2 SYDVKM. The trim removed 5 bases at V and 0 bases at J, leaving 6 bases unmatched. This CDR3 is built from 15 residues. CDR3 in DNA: TGTGCCAGCAGTCTCAACAGGGGGAGCTCCTACGAGCAGTACTTC. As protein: CASSLNRGSSYEQYF.

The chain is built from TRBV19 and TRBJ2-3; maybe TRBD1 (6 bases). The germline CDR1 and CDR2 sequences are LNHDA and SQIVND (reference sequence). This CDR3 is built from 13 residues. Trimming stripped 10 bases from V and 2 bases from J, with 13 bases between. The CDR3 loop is CATTRGITDTQYF. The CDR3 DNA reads TGTGCCACTACCAGGGGTATCACAGATACGCAGTATTTT.

This chain's CDR3 is CASSLRGRTGRSYEQYF. DNA of the CDR3: TGTGCCAGCAGCTTGAGGGGTAGGACAGGCCGCTCCTACGAGCAGTACTTC. V and J are TRBV5-6 and TRBJ2-7; 7 bases align to TRBD1. The CDR3 is made up of 17 amino acids. Per the germline V gene, CDR1 is SGHDT and CDR2 is YYEEEE. J was trimmed by 0 bases and V by 1 base; bases with no gene match: 10.